The 8 T cell receptor beta chains below all came from one sample that was sequenced in a study of tissue T cells after allogeneic stem cell transplantation. Time point noted: mouse harvest day 7 after allogeneic transplant. Mouse grafts combined 10^7 T-cell-depleted bone marrow cells with 10^6 splenic CD5+ T cells. TCRdb's copy holds only in-frame clones and misses some; the assay was immunoSEQ multiplex PCR. The data contain more than 10,000 clones, 30% to 40% of them singletons. The source material was skin. The receptors were gathered from a female BALB/c mouse given C57BL/6 T cells with graft-versus-host disease after an allogeneic hematopoietic cell transplant.

Points on this clone: The gene symbols are mouse symbols. Read sequence stops 1 residue before the CDR3 end, and the germline J gene provides the missing end. The chain joins TRBV3 to TRBJ2-7, with TRBD1 identical over 10 bases. V gave up 5 bases and J gave up 4 bases; unmatched junction bases: 5. Germline V lookup: CDR1 SNHLY, CDR2 FYNGKV (reference sequence). The CDR3 spans 14 residues. Partial CDR3 DNA: TGTGCCAGCAGCCCCGGGACAGGGGTGTATGAACAGTAC. This translates into CASSPGTGVYEQY. The whole CDR3 protein is CASSPGTGVYEQYF.

This clone was found a few times. Gene names denote mouse genes. The observed sequence ends 1 residue before the CDR3 terminus, with the missing tail filled in from the germline J gene. The J gene is TRBJ2-7, the V gene TRBV2, with 9 bases matching TRBD1. Trimming took 2 bases from V and 4 from J; bases not matched to a gene: 3. Germline-derived CDR1 and CDR2 are LGHNA and YSYQKL. CDR3 length equals 14 residues. The DNA read from the CDR3 is TGTGCCAGCAGCCAAACAGGGGGCGGTTATGAACAGTAC. Encoded protein: CASSQTGGGYEQY. From start to end, the CDR3 is CASSQTGGGYEQYF.

This clone was counted only a few times. Genes and germline come from the mouse. The read gets to within 1 residue of the CDR3 end, and the germline J gene fills in the rest. The sample holds other DNA sequences that translate to the same CDR3. The rearrangement links TRBV26 to TRBJ2-1, with unresolved D. The CDR3 totals 13 residues. Germline CDR1 is KGHPV and CDR2 is FQNQEV (reference sequence). Trimming removed 4 bases at V and 0 bases at J, with 4 bases between. CDR3 DNA, as far as it was read: TGTGCCAGCAGTCGCGATAACTATGCTGAGCAGTTC. This codes for CASSRDNYAEQF. The complete CDR3 reads CASSRDNYAEQFF. Full variable domain (rest looked up from reference TRBV26 and TRBJ2-1): NSKVIQTPRYLVKGQGQKAKMRCIPEKGHPVVFWYQQNKNNEFKFLINFQNQEVLQQIDMTEKRFSAECPSNSPCSLEIQSSEAGDSALYLCASSRDNYAEQFFGPGTRLTVL.

About this clone itself: Gene names are mouse gene names. The read gets to within 1 residue of the CDR3 end, and the germline J gene fills in the rest. This chain joins TRBV26 and TRBJ2-3; TRBD2 is a possible D gene (5 bases). V shed 7 bases and J shed 1 base, with 9 bases lying between them. There are 13 residues in the CDR3. Per the germline V gene, CDR1 is KGHPV and CDR2 is FQNQEV (reference sequence). CDR3 DNA (partial): TGTGCCAGCAATGGGGATCGTGCAGAAACGCTGTAT. Protein sequence: CASNGDRAETLY. The whole CDR3 protein is CASNGDRAETLYF. The whole variable domain, filled in from reference TRBV26 and TRBJ2-3, reads NSKVIQTPRYLVKGQGQKAKMRCIPEKGHPVVFWYQQNKNNEFKFLINFQNQEVLQQIDMTEKRFSAECPSNSPCSLEIQSSEAGDSALYLCASNGDRAETLYFGSGTRLTVL.

On this clone: Any gene name here is a mouse gene name. The read stops 1 residue short of the end of the CDR3; the missing end is completed from the germline J gene. The chain couples TRBV16 to TRBJ1-2, with D perhaps matching TRBD1 (5 bases). Germline V gene sequence: CDR1 SGHSA, CDR2 FRNQAP. This CDR3 has 13 amino acids. With 5 bases removed from V and 0 bases from J, the gap between germline ends came to 7 bases. The CDR3: CASSATANSDYTF. The CDR3 DNA, read in part, is TGTGCAAGCAGCGCGACAGCAAACTCCGACTACACC.

As regards this clone: Genes and germline are mouse. The read finishes 1 residue shy of the CDR3 end, and the germline J gene is used to complete it. This chain uses TRBV13-3 with TRBJ2-1, with 7 bases identical to TRBD1. Germline-derived CDR1 and CDR2 are NNHDY and SYVADS. V lost 4 bases and J lost 3; bases outside the gene matches: 1. CDR3 size: 13 residues. The DNA read from the CDR3 is TGTGCCAGCAGTCGGGACAGCTATGCTGAGCAGTTC. Amino acids: CASSRDSYAEQF. The whole CDR3 protein reads CASSRDSYAEQFF.

Comments on this clone: Mouse germline and gene names are used. The read ends 1 residue early relative to the CDR3; the germline J gene fills the gap. The V call is TRBV4, the J call TRBJ2-1; 13 bases fit TRBD2. The CDR3 has 17 amino acids. Germline V gene data show CDR1 as LGHDT and CDR2 as YNNKQL (reference sequence). Losses at the gene ends were 4 bases for V and 4 bases for J; bases not matched to a gene: 7. CDR3: CASSSPGTGGGYAEQFF. The CDR3 DNA, read in part, is TGTGCCAGCAGCTCACCCGGGACTGGGGGGGGTTATGCTGAGCAGTTC.

On this clone: The listed genes are named as in mouse. Sequencing ends 1 residue short of the CDR3 end; the germline J gene provides the rest. This chain joins TRBV26 and TRBJ1-3; tentatively, D is TRBD1 (6 bases). V lost 4 bases and J lost 0, with 7 bases in between. The CDR3 runs to 14 residues. CDR1 and CDR2 from the germline V gene are KGHPV and FQNQEV (reference sequence). The DNA read from the CDR3 is TGTGCCAGCAGTCGGGACACTTCTGGAAATACGCTCTAT. Protein sequence: CASSRDTSGNTLY. The complete CDR3 protein is CASSRDTSGNTLYF.